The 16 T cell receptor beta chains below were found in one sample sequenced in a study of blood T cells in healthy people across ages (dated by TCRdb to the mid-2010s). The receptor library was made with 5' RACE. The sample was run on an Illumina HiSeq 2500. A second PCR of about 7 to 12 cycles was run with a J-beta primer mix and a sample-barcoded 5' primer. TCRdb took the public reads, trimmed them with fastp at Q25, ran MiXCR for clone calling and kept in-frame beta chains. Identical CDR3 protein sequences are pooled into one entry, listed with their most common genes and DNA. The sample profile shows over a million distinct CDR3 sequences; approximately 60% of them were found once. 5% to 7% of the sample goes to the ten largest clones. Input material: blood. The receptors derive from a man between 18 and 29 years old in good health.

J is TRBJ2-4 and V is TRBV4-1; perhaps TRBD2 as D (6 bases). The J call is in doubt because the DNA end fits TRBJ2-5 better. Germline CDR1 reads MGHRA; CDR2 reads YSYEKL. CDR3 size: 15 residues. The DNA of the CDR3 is TGCGCCAGCAGCCGAGACGGGGGACCCCAAGAGACCCAGTACTTC. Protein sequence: CASSRDGGPQETQYF.

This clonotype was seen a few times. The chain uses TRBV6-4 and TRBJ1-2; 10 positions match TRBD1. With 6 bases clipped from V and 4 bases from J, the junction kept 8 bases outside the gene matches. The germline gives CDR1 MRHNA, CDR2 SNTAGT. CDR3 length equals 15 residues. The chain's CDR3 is CASSVGQGGGYGYTF. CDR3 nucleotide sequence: TGTGCCAGCAGCGTTGGACAGGGGGGAGGCTATGGCTACACCTTC.

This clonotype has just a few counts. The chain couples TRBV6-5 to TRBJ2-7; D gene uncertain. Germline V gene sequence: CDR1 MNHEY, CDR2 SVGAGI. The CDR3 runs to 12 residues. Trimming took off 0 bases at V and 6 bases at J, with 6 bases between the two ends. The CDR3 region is CASSYSGSEQYF. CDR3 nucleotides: TGTGCCAGCAGTTACTCGGGATCCGAGCAGTACTTC.

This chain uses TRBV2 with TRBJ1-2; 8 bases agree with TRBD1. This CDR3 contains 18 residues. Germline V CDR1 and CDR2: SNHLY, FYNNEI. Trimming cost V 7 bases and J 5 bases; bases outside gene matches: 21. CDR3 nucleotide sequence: TGTGCCAGCATAACCCGGGGGGACAGGAACAATCTGCTATATGGCTACACCTTC. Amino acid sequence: CASITRGDRNNLLYGYTF.

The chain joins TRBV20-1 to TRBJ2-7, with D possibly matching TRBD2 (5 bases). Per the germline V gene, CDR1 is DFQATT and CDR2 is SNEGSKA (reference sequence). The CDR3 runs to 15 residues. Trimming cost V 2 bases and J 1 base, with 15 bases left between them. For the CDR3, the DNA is TGCAGTGCTAGACTTAGCGCCGTCGGATCCTACGAGCAGTACTTC. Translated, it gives CSARLSAVGSYEQYF.

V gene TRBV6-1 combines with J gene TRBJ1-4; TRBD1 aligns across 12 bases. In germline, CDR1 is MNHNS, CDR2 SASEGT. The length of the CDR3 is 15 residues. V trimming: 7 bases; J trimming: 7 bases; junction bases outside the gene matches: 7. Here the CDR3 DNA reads TGTGCCAGCAAGGGACAGGGGGCGAAGGGTGAAAAACTGTTTTTT. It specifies CASKGQGAKGEKLFF.

The CDR3 spells CASSPGQLGETQYF. DNA of the CDR3: TGCGCCAGCAGCCCGGGACAGCTTGGCGAGACCCAGTACTTC. The V call is TRBV4-3, the J call TRBJ2-5, with 7 bases aligning to TRBD1. This CDR3 is 14 amino acids long. The V gene's germline CDR1 is LGHNA and CDR2 YSLEER. V lost 4 bases, J lost 5 bases, and 7 bases stayed unmatched.

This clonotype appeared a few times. The chain's CDR3 is CSVGGADGYTF. In DNA form, the CDR3 reads TGCAGCGTGGGGGGGGCGGATGGCTACACCTTC. This chain uses TRBV29-1 with TRBJ1-2; the D gene is possibly TRBD1 (6 bases). The CDR3 covers 11 residues. Germline V gene sequence: CDR1 SQVTM, CDR2 ANQGSEA. The V end was cut by 6 bases, the J end by 6 bases, with 11 bases between.

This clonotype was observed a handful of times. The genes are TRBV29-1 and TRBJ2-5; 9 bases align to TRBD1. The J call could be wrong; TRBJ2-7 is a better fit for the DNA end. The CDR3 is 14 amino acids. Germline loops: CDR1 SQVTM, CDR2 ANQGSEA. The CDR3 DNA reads TGCAGCGTTGAAGAGGGGACAGGGTCACGCGAGCAGTACTTC. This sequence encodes CSVEEGTGSREQYF.

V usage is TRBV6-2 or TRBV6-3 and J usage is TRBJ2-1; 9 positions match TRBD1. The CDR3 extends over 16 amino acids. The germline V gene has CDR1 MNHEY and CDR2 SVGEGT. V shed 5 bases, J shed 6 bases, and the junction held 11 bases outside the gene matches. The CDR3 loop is CASSAHRDREGNEQFF. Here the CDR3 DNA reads TGTGCCAGCAGTGCTCACCGGGACAGGGAGGGCAATGAGCAGTTCTTC.

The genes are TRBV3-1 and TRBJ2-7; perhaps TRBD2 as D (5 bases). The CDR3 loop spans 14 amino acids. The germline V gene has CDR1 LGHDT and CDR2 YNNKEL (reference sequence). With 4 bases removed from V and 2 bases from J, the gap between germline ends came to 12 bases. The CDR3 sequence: CASSPLGATYEQYF. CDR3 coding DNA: TGTGCCAGCAGCCCTCTGGGAGCAACCTACGAGCAGTACTTC.

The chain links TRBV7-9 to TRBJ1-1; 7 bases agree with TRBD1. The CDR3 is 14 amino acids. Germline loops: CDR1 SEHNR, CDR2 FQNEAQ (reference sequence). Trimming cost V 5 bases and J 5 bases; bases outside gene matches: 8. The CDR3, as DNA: TGTGCCAGCAGCACAATCACAGGGGTGACTGAAGCTTTCTTT. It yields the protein CASSTITGVTEAFF. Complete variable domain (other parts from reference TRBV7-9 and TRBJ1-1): DTGVSQNPRHKITKRGQNVTFRCDPISEHNRLYWYRQTLGQGPEFLTYFQNEAQLEKSRLLSDRFSAERPKGSFSTLEIQRTEQGDSAMYLCASSTITGVTEAFFGQGTRLTVV.

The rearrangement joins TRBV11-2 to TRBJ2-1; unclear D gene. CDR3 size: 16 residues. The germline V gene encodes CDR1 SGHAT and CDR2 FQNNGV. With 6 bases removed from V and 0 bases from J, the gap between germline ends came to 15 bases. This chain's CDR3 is CASRTDPYSSYNEQFF. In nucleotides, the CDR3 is TGTGCCAGCAGAACGGACCCTTATAGCTCCTACAATGAGCAGTTCTTC. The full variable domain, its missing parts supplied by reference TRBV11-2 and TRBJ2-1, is EAGVAQSPRYKIIEKRQSVAFWCNPISGHATLYWYQQILGQGPKLLIQFQNNGVVDDSQLPKDRFSAERLKGVDSTLKIQPAKLEDSAVYLCASRTDPYSSYNEQFFGPGTRLTVL.

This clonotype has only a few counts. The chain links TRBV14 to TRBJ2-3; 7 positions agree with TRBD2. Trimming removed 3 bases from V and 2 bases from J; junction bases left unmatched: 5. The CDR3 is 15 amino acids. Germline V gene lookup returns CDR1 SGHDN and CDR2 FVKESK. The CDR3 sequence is CASSQPQRDTDTQYF. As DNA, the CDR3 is TGTGCCAGCAGCCAGCCCCAGCGGGACACAGATACGCAGTATTTT. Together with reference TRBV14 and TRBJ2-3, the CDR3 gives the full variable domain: EAGVTQFPSHSVIEKGQTVTLRCDPISGHDNLYWYRRVMGKEIKFLLHFVKESKQDESGMPNNRFLAERTGGTYSTLKVQPAELEDSGVYFCASSQPQRDTDTQYFGPGTRLTVL.

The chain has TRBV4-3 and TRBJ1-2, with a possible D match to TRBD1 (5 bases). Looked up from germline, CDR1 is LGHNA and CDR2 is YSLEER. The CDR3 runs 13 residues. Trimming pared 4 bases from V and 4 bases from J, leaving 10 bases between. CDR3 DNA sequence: TGCGCCAGCAGCCGATCGAGGGGCTATGGCTACACCTTC. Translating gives CASSRSRGYGYTF.

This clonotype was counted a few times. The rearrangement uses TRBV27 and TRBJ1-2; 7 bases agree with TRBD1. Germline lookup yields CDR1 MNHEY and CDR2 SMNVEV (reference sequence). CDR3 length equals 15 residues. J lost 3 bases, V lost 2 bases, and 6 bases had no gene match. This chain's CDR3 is CASSLKRDSYYGYTF. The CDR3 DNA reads TGTGCCAGCAGTTTAAAACGGGACAGCTACTATGGCTACACCTTC.